One sample yielded the 9 T cell receptor beta chains listed below, sequenced in a study of cytomegalovirus exposure and HLA in healthy donors. 60 Vbeta and 13 Jbeta primers were used in PCR. The table came from immunoSEQ multiplex PCR; TCRdb's copy has only in-frame clones and leaves some out. Among approximately 100,000 clones listed, about 79% were seen once. The specimen was PBMCs. All receptors come from a female donor in good health and CMV-seropositive.

This clone was counted a few times. CDR3 nucleotide sequence: TGTGCCAGCAGCTCCTACAGGGGGCCCCTAATAGCCAAAAACATTCAGTACTTC. Residues: CASSSYRGPLIAKNIQYF. The chain carries TRBV7-8 and TRBJ2-4, with 9 bases fitting TRBD1. The CDR3 totals 18 residues. Germline CDR1 SGHVS, CDR2 FQNEAQ. V was pared by 4 bases and J by 0 bases, with 10 bases of the junction left unmatched. The full variable domain, with the rest looked up from reference TRBV7-8 and TRBJ2-4, is GAGVSQSPRYKVAKRGQDVALRCDPISGHVSLFWYQQALGQGPEFLTYFQNEAQLDKSGLPSDRFFAERPEGSVSTLKIQRTQQEDSAVYLCASSSYRGPLIAKNIQYFGAGTRLSVL.

This rearrangement joins TRBV5-8 to TRBJ2-1; tentatively, D is TRBD2 (5 bases). Trimming stripped 0 bases from V and 3 bases from J, with 7 bases between. The germline CDR1 and CDR2 sequences are SGHTS and YDEGEE. The CDR3 spans 14 residues. CDR3 coding DNA: TGTGCCAGCAGCTTGGGGGAGCACTACAATGAGCAGTTCTTC. As protein: CASSLGEHYNEQFF.

This chain joins TRBV7-6 and TRBJ2-3, with TRBD2 identical over 8 bases. V shed 5 bases and J 2 bases; nucleotides not matched to a gene: 9. Germline lookup yields CDR1 SGHVS and CDR2 FNYEAQ. The CDR3 has 16 amino acids. The CDR3 region is CASSLFSGTATDTQYF. In DNA, the CDR3 is TGTGCCAGCAGCCTCTTTAGCGGGACGGCCACAGATACGCAGTATTTT.

This clone showed up just a few times. V and J are TRBV2 and TRBJ1-1; possible D gene TRBD1, 5 bases. The V end was cut by 3 bases, the J end by 11 bases, with 13 bases between. This CDR3 is built from 12 residues. CDR1 SNHLY and CDR2 FYNNEI come from the germline V gene. The CDR3 loop is CASSEETRGAFF. CDR3 nucleotides: TGTGCCAGCAGTGAGGAGACTCGGGGGGCTTTCTTT.

The sample holds a few counts of this clone. The gene calls are TRBV27 and TRBJ2-5; D possibly corresponds to TRBD2 (6 bases). Trimming took 6 bases from V and 6 from J, leaving 14 bases between them. The CDR3 sequence is 13 residues long. Looked up from germline, CDR1 is MNHEY and CDR2 is SMNVEV (reference sequence). CDR3 loop: CASSSSVGKTQYF. The CDR3 DNA follows: TGTGCCAGCAGCTCTAGCGTAGGGAAGACCCAGTACTTC.

The chain is built from TRBV6-5 and TRBJ2-7, with 10 bases fitting TRBD1. The germline CDR1 and CDR2 sequences are MNHEY and SVGAGI. The CDR3 contains 14 residues. V was clipped by 2 bases and J by 3 bases; unmatched bases: 1. The CDR3 sequence is CASSYDRGLYEQYF. CDR3 nucleotide sequence: TGTGCCAGCAGTTACGACAGGGGGCTCTACGAGCAGTACTTC.

The chain carries TRBV19 and TRBJ2-2, with a tentative D call TRBD1 (6 bases). V gave up 1 base and J gave up 5 bases, with 8 bases separating them. Per germline, CDR1 LNHDA and CDR2 SQIVND (reference sequence). The CDR3 has 14 amino acids. CDR3 nucleotide sequence: TGTGCCAGTAGTATAGCCAGGGGAACCGGGGAGCTGTTTTTT. Its protein is CASSIARGTGELFF.

This clone was detected a few times. This chain uses TRBV30 with TRBJ2-7; 10 bases fit TRBD2. The germline V gene encodes CDR1 GTSNPN and CDR2 SVGIG (reference sequence). The V segment lost 1 base and the J segment 3 bases; nucleotides outside the gene matches: 6. This CDR3 region has 15 residues. The CDR3, as DNA: TGTGCCTGGAGTGCGCTAGCGGGAGTTATCTACGAGCAGTACTTC. Translation: CAWSALAGVIYEQYF.

This chain connects TRBV7-2 to TRBJ2-1; maybe TRBD1 (6 bases). Trimming cost V 7 bases and J 6 bases, with 19 bases left between them. The CDR3 has 15 amino acids. Germline-derived CDR1 and CDR2 are SGHTA and FQGNSA. As DNA, the CDR3 is TGTGCCAGCACCCAAGGGGGTTTAGGCCGCAATGAGCAGTTCTTC. Protein product: CASTQGGLGRNEQFF.